This TCR beta chain originates from a study of T-cell memory formation after mild COVID-19. Study as a whole: For the most part, TCR clusters were specific to one donor. General study results and limits: Researchers report contracting CD4+ clones mostly in CM and EM, with CD8+ clones in EMRA. Clonal second-wave expansions that peaked on day 37 had unconfirmed SARS-CoV-2 specificity. While clones contracting from day 15 to 85 were balanced between CD4 and CD8, later expanders leaned CD4+.

This clonotype was detected only a few times. The antigen is not known. Using its own MiXCR run on the 5' RACE reads, TCRdb lists one record per CDR3 protein. The table includes tens of thousands of distinct CDR3 sequences, roughly 10% detected once. V lost 0 bases and J 7 bases, leaving 8 bases between the germline ends. CDR1 is SGHDT and CDR2 is YYEEEE in the germline V gene. This CDR3 comprises 13 residues. This sequence was found in a man aged 18 to 29 who had mild COVID-19 (a few samples of this study predate the infection). Cell type and time point are not known. The rearrangement links TRBV5-6 to TRBJ1-5, with D possibly TRBD1 on 5 matching bases. Sequences were obtained from PBMCs or a T cell subset sorted from them (not recorded which). CDR3 sequence: CASSLVGDQPQHF. The CDR3 DNA reads as TGTGCCAGCAGCTTGGTCGGGGACCAGCCCCAGCATTTT.